This T cell receptor beta chain stems from a study of cytomegalovirus exposure and HLA in healthy donors. Study-level findings and limits: Later genetic work tied a missense DCLRE1C variant to beta-chain V and J trimming.

V shed 6 bases and J shed 2 bases, with 14 bases lying between them. This CDR3 is built from 15 residues. Germline CDR1 is LNHDA and CDR2 is SQIVND (reference sequence). This PCR relied on a set of 60 Vbeta primers and 13 Jbeta primers. The repertoire was sequenced with immunoSEQ multiplex PCR; TCRdb's copy has only in-frame clones and lacks some. This table has roughly 80,000 clones, around 78% appearing once. Worth noting for this clone: Its antigen is as yet unknown.

The TCR was taken from a man aged 35 to 55 in good health and CMV-seronegative. V usage is TRBV19 and J usage is TRBJ1-3, with D unresolved. What was sequenced was PBMCs. For the CDR3, the DNA is TGTGCCAGTAGCGCCCAATTCGGTCCTGGAAACACCATATATTTT. It translates to CASSAQFGPGNTIYF. Full variable domain (rest looked up from reference TRBV19 and TRBJ1-3): DGGITQSPKYLFRKEGQNVTLSCEQNLNHDAMYWYRQDPGQGLRLIYYSQIVNDFQKGDIAEGYSVSREKKESFPLTVTSAQKNPTAFYLCASSAQFGPGNTIYFGEGSWLTVV.